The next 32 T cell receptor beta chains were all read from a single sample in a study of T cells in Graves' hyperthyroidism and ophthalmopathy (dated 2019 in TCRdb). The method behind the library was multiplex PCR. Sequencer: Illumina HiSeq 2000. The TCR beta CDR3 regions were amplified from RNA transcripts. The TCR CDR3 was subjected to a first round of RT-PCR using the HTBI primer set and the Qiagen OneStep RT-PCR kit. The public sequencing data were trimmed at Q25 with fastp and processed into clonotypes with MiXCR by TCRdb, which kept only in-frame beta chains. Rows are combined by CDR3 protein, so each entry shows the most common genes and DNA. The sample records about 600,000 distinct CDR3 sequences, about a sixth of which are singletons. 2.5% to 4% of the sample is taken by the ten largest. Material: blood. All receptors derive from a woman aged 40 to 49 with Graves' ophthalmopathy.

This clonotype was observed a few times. The CDR3 reads CSGSGTSGTANEQFF. The CDR3 DNA follows: TGCAGCGGGTCCGGGACTAGCGGGACGGCCAATGAGCAGTTCTTC. The chain combines TRBV29-1 with TRBJ2-1; 13 bases match TRBD2. After removal of 7 bases from V and 6 bases from J, the junction contained 9 bases not matched to a gene. The CDR3 is 15 residues long. CDR1 is SQVTM, CDR2 ANQGSEA, per germline.

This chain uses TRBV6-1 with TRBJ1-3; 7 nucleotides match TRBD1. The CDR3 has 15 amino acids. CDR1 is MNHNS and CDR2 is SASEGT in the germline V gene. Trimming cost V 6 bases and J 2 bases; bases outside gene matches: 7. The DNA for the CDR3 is TGTGCCAGCAGCCGGGACAGCGGAACTGGAAACACCATATATTTT. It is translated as CASSRDSGTGNTIYF.

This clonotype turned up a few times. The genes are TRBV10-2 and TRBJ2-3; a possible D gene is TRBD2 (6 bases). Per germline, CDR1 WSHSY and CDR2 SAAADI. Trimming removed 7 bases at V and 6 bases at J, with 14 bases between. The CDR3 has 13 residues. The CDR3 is CASKYGGMDTQYF. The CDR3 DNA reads TGCGCCAGCAAATATGGCGGGATGGATACGCAGTATTTT.

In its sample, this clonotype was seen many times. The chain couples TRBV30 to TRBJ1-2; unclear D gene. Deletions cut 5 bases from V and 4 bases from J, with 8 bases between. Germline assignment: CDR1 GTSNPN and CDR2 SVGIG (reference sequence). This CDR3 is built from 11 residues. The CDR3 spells CAWVQPYGYTF. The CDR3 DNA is TGTGCCTGGGTCCAGCCCTATGGCTACACCTTC.

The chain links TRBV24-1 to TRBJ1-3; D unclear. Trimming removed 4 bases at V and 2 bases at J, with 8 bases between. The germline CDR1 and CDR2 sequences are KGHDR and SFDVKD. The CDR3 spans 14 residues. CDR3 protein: CATSDPPPGNTIYF. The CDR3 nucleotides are TGTGCCACCAGTGACCCCCCCCCTGGAAACACCATATATTTT.

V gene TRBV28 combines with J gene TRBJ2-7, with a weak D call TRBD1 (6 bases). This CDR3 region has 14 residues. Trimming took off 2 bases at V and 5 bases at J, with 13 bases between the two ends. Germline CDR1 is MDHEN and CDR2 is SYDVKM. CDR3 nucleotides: TGTGCCAGCAGTTTAGCCAGCAGGGGAAACGAGCAGTACTTC. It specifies CASSLASRGNEQYF.

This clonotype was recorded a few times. The CDR3 DNA follows: TGTGCCAGCAGCCCCTCACCGGGGACCCCCCTCAATGAGCAGTTCTTC. Its translation: CASSPSPGTPLNEQFF. This chain connects TRBV4-2 to TRBJ2-1; D is perhaps TRBD1 or TRBD2 (5 bases each). V was trimmed by 4 bases and J by 6 bases, leaving 19 bases between them. CDR1 LGHNA and CDR2 YNFKEQ come from the germline V gene. The CDR3 spans 16 residues.

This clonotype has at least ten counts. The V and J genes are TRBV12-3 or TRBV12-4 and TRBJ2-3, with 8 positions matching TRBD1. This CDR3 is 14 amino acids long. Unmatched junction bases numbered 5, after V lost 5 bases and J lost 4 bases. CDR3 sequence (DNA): TGTGCCAGCAGTCCCCGGACAGGGTCAGATACGCAGTATTTT. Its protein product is CASSPRTGSDTQYF.

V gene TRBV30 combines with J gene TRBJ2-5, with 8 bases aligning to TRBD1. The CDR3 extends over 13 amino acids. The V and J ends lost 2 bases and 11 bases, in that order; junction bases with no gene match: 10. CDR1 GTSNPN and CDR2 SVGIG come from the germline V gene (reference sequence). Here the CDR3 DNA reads TGTGCCTGGAGTTCCTTCGGGACAGGTGCTCAGTACTTC. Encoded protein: CAWSSFGTGAQYF.

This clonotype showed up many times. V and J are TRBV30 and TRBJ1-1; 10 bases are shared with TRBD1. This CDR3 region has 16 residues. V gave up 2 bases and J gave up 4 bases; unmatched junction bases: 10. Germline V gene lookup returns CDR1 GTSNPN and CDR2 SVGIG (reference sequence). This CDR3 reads CAWSLLPGQGSTEAFF. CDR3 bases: TGTGCCTGGAGTTTATTACCGGGACAGGGGAGCACTGAAGCTTTCTTT.

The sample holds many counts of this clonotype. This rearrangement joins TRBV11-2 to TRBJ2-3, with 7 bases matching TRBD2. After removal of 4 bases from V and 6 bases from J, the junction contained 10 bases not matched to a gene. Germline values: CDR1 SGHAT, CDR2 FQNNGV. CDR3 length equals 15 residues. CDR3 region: CASSSWEGRADTQYF. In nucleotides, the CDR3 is TGTGCCAGCAGCTCTTGGGAGGGCCGGGCGGATACGCAGTATTTT.

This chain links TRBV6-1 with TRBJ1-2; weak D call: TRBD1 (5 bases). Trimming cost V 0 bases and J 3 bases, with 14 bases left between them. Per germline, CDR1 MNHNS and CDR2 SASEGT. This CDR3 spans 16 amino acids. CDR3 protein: CASSEAGTAGYYGYTF. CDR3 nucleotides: TGTGCCAGCAGTGAAGCAGGGACCGCTGGTTACTATGGCTACACCTTC.

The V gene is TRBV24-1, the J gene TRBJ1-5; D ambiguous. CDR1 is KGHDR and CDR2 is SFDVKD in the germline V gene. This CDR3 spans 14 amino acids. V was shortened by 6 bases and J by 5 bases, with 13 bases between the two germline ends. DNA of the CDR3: TGTGCCACCAGTAGTCGTGGAAGCGATCAGCCCCAGCATTTT. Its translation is CATSSRGSDQPQHF.

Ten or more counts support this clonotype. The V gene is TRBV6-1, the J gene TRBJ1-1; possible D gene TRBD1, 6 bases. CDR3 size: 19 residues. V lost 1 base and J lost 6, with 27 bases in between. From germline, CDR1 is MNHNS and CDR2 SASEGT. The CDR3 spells CASSEESILNRVVTPEAFF. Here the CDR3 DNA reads TGTGCCAGCAGTGAAGAGTCCATATTAAACAGGGTTGTTACCCCTGAAGCTTTCTTT.

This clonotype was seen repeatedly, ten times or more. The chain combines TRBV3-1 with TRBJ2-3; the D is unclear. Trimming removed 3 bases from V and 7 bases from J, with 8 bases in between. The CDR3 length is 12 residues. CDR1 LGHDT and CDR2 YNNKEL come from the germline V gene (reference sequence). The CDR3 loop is CASSHLGNTQYF. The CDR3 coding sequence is TGTGCCAGCAGCCACCTAGGGAATACGCAGTATTTT.

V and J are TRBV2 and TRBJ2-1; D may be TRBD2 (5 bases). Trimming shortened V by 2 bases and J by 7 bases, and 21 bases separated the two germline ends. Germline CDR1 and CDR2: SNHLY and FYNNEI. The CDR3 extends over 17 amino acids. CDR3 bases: TGTGCCAGCAGTGAACGTTTATCGGGGAGCCAGATTAATGAGCAGTTCTTC. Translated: CASSERLSGSQINEQFF. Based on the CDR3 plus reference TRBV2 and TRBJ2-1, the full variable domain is EPEVTQTPSHQVTQMGQEVILRCVPISNHLYFYWYRQILGQKVEFLVSFYNNEISEKSEIFDDQFSVERPDGSNFTLKIRSTKLEDSAMYFCASSERLSGSQINEQFFGPGTRLTVL.

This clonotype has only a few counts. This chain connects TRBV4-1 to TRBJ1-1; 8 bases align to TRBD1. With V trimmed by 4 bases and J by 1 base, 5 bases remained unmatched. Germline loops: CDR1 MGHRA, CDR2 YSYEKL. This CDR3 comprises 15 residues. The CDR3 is CASSPLGTGNTEAFF. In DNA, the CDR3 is TGCGCCAGCAGCCCCCTAGGGACAGGGAACACTGAAGCTTTCTTT.

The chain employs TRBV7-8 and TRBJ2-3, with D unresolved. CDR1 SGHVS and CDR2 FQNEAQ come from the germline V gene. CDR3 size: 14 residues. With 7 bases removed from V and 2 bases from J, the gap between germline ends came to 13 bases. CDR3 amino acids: CASTPSSNTDTQYF. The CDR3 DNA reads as TGTGCCAGCACCCCGAGTAGCAACACAGATACGCAGTATTTT.

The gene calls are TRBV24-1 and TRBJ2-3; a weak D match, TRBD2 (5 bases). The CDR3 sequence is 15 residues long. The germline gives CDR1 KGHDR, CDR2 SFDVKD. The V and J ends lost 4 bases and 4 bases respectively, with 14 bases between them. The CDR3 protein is CATSDPGSVSDTQYF. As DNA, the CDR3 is TGTGCCACCAGTGACCCGGGATCGGTTTCAGATACGCAGTATTTT.

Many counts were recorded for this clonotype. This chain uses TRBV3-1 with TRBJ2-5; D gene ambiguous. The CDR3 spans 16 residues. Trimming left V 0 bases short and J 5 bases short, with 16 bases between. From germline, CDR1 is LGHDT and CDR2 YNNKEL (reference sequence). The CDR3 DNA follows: TGTGCCAGCAGCCAAGATCTTAAGCTAGTTGGGGAGACCCAGTACTTC. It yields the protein CASSQDLKLVGETQYF.

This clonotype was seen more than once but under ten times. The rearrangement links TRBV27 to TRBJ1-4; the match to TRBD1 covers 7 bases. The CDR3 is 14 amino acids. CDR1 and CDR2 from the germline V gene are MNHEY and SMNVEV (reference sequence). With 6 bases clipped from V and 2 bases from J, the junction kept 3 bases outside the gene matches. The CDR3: CASRQQGTNEKLFF. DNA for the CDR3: TGTGCCAGCAGACAACAGGGGACTAATGAAAAACTGTTTTTT.

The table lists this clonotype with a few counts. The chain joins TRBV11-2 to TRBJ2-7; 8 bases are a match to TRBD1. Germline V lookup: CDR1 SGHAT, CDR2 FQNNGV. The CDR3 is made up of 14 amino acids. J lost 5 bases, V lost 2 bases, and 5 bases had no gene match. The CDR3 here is CASSLTRTGNEQYF. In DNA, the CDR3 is TGTGCCAGCAGCTTAACCAGGACAGGGAACGAGCAGTACTTC.

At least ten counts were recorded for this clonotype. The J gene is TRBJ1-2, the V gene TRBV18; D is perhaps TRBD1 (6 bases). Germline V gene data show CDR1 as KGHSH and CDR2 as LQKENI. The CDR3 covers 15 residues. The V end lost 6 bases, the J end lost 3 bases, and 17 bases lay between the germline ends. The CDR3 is CASSGRAGADYGYTF. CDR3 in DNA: TGTGCCAGCTCCGGAAGAGCAGGGGCCGACTATGGCTACACCTTC.

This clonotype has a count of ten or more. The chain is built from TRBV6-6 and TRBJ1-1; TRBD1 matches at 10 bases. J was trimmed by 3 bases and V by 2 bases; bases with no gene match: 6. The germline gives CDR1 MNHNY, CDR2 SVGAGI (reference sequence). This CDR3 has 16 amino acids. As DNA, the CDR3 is TGTGCCAGCAGTTACGGGACAGGGGCCCAAGACACTGAAGCTTTCTTT. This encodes CASSYGTGAQDTEAFF.

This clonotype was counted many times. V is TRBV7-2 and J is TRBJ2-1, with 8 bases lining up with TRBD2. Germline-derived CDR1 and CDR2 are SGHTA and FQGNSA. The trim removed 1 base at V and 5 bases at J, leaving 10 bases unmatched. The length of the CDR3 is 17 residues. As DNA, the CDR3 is TGTGCCAGCAGCTTAGAATCGGCGGGAGGCGTCCACAATGAGCAGTTCTTC. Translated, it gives CASSLESAGGVHNEQFF. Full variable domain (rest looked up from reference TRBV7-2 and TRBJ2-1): GAGVSQSPSNKVTEKGKDVELRCDPISGHTALYWYRQSLGQGLEFLIYFQGNSAPDKSGLPSDRFSAERTGGSVSTLTIQRTQQEDSAVYLCASSLESAGGVHNEQFFGPGTRLTVL.

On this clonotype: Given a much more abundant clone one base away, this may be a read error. The CDR3 spells CASSLITSGGFEQYF. Here the CDR3 DNA reads TGTGCCAGCAGTTTGATAACTAGCGGGGGTTTTGAGCAGTACTTC. The rearrangement links TRBV27 to TRBJ2-7; 11 positions match TRBD2. The CDR3 runs to 15 residues. Losses at the gene ends were 3 bases for V and 7 bases for J; bases not matched to a gene: 8. Germline CDR1 reads MNHEY; CDR2 reads SMNVEV (reference sequence).

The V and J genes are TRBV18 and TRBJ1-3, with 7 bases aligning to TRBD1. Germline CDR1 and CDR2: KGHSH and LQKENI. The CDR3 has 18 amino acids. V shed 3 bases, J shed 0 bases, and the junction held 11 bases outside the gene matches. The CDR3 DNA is TGTGCCAGCTCACCTTACCTAACCGGGACAGACTCTGGAAACACCATATATTTT. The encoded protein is CASSPYLTGTDSGNTIYF. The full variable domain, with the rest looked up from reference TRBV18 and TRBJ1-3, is NAGVMQNPRHLVRRRGQEARLRCSPMKGHSHVYWYRQLPEEGLKFMVYLQKENIIDESGMPKERFSAEFPKEGPSILRIQQVVRGDSAAYFCASSPYLTGTDSGNTIYFGEGSWLTVV.

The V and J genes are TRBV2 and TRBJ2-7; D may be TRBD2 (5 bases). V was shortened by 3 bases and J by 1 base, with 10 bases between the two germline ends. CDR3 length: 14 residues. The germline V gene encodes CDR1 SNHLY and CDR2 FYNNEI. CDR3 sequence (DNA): TGTGCCAGCAGTGATACGGGGATTTCCTACGAGCAGTACTTC. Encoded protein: CASSDTGISYEQYF.

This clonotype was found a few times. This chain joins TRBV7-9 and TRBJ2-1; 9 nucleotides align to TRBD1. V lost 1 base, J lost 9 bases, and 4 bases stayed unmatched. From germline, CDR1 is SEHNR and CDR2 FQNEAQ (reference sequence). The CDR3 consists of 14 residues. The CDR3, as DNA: TGTGCCAGCAGCTTAGGGGGGACAGGGCCTGAGCAGTTCTTC. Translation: CASSLGGTGPEQFF.

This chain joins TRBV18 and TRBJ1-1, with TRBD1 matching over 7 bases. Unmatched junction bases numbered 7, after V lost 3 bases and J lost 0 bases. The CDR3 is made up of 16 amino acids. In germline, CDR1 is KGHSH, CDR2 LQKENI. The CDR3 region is CASSPQTGTMNTEAFF. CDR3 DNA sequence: TGTGCCAGCTCACCCCAGACAGGGACCATGAACACTGAAGCTTTCTTT.

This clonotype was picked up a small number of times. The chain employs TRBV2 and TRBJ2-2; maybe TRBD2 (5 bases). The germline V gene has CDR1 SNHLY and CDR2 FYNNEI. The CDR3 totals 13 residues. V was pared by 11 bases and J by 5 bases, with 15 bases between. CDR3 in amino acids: CAGATGSTGELFF. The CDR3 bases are TGTGCCGGCGCGACGGGGTCAACCGGGGAGCTGTTTTTT.

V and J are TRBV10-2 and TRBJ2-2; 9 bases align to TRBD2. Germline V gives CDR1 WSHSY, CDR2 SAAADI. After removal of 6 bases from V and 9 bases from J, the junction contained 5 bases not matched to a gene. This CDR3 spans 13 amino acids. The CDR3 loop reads CASRSSGDRELFF. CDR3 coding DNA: TGCGCCAGCAGATCTAGCGGGGACCGGGAGCTGTTTTTT.